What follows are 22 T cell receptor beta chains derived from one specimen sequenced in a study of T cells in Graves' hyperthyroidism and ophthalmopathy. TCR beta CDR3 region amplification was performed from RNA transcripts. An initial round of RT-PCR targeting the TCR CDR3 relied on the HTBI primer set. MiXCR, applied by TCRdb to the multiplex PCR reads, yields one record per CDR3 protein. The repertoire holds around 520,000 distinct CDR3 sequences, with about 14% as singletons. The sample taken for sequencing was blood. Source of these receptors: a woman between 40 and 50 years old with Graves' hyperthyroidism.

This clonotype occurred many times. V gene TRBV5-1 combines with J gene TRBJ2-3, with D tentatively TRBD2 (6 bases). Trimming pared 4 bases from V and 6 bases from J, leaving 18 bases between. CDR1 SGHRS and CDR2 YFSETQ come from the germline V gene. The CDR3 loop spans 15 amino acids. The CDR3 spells CASSDPSATRDTQYF. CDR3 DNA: TGCGCCAGCAGCGACCCTAGCGCCACAAGGGATACGCAGTATTTT.

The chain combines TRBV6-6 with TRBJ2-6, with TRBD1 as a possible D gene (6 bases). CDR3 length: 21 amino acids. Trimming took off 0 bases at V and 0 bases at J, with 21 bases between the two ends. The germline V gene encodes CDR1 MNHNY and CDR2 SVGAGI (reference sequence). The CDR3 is CASSYSTKRTDRISGANVLTF. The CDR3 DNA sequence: TGTGCCAGCAGTTACTCGACCAAAAGGACAGACAGAATCTCTGGGGCCAACGTCCTGACTTTC.

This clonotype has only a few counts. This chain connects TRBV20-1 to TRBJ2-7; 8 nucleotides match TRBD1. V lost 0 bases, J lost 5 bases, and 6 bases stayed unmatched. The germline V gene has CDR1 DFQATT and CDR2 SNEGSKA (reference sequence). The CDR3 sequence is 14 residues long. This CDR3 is CSARDPGGSHEQYF. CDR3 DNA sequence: TGCAGTGCTAGAGACCCAGGGGGCTCACACGAGCAGTACTTC.

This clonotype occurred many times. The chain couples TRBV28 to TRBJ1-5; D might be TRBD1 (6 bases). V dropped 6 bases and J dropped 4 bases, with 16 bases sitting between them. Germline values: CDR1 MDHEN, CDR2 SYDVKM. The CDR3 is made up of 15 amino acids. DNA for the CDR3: TGTGCCAGCAGCCTAAGGGGGGGCGGGAATCAGCCCCAGCATTTT. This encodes CASSLRGGGNQPQHF. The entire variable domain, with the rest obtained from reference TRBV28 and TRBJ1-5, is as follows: DVKVTQSSRYLVKRTGEKVFLECVQDMDHENMFWYRQDPGLGLRLIYFSYDVKMKEKGDIPEGYSVSREKKERFSLILESASTNQTSMYLCASSLRGGGNQPQHFGDGTRLSIL.

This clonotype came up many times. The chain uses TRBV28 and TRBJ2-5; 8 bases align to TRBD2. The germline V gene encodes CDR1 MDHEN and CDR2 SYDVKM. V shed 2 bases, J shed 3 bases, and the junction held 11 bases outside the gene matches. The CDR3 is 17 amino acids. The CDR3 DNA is TGTGCCAGCAGTTTAAGGGGTTTCATTAGCGGGAAAGAGACCCAGTACTTC. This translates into CASSLRGFISGKETQYF. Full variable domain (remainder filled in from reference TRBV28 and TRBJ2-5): DVKVTQSSRYLVKRTGEKVFLECVQDMDHENMFWYRQDPGLGLRLIYFSYDVKMKEKGDIPEGYSVSREKKERFSLILESASTNQTSMYLCASSLRGFISGKETQYFGPGTRLLVL.

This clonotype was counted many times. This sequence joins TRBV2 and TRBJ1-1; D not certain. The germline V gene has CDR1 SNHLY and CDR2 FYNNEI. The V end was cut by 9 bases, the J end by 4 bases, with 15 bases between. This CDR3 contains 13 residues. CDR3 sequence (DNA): TGTGCCAGAATGACGGGAGAGGGCACTGAAGCTTTCTTT. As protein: CARMTGEGTEAFF.

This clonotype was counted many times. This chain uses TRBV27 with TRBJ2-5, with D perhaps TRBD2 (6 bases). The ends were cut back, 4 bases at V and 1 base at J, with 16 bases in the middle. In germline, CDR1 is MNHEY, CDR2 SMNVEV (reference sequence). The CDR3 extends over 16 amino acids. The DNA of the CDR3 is TGTGCCAGCAGTTCACGAAAAGGGACTGTCCAAGAGACCCAGTACTTC. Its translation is CASSSRKGTVQETQYF.

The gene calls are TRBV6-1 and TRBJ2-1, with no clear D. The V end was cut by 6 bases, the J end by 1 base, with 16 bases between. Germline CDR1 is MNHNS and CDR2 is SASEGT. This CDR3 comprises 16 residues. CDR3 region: CASSPTLTGSYNEQFF. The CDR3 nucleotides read TGTGCCAGCAGCCCCACCTTGACCGGGTCCTACAATGAGCAGTTCTTC.

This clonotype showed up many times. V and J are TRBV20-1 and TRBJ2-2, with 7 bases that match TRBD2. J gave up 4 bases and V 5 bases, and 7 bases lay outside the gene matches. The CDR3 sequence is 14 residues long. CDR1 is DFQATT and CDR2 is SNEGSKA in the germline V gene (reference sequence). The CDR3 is CSALYSGSTGELFF. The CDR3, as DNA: TGCAGTGCTCTCTATAGCGGGTCCACCGGGGAGCTGTTTTTT.

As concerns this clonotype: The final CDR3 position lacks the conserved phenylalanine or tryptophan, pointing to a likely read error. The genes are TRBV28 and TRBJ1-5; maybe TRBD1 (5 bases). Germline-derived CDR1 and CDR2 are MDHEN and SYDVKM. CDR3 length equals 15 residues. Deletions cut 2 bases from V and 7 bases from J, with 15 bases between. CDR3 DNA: TGTGCCAGCAGTTTAGGCCCCAGGGTAGACCAGCCCCAGCATCTT. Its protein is CASSLGPRVDQPQHL.

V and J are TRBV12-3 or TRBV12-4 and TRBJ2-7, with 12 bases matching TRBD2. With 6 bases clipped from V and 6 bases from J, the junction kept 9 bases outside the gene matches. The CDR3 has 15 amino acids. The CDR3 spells CASSRLTSGRGEQYF. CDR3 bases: TGTGCCAGCAGCCGCCTGACTAGCGGGAGAGGCGAGCAGTACTTC.

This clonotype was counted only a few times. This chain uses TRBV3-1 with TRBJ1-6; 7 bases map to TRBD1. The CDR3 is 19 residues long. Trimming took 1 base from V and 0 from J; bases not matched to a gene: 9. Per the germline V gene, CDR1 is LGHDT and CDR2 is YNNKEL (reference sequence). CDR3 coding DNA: TGTGCCAGCAGCCAAGGGCAGGGGGTTCTTGGCTCCTATAATTCACCCCTCCACTTT. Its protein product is CASSQGQGVLGSYNSPLHF. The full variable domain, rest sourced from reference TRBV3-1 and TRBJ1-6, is DTAVSQTPKYLVTQMGNDKSIKCEQNLGHDTMYWYKQDSKKFLKIMFSYNNKELIINETVPNRFSPKSPDKAHLNLHINSLELGDSAVYFCASSQGQGVLGSYNSPLHFGNGTRLTVT.

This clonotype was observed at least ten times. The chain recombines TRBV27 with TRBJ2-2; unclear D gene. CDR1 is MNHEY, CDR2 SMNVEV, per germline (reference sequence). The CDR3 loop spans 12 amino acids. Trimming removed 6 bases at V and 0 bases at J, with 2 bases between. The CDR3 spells CASSSNTGELFF. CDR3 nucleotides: TGTGCCAGCAGCTCGAACACCGGGGAGCTGTTTTTT.

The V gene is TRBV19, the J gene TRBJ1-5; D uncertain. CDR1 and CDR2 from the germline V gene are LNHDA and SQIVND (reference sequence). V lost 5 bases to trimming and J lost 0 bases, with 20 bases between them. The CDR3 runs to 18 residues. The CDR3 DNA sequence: TGTGCCAGTAGTTCCCCCTCCTTGGAGGGCTATAGCAATCAGCCCCAGCATTTT. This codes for CASSSPSLEGYSNQPQHF.

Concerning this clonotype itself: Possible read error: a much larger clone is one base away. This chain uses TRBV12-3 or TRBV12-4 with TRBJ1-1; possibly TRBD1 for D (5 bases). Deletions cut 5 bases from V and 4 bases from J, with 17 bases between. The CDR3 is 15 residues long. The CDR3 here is CASSLHQGPVTEAFF. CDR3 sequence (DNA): TGTGCCAGCAGTCTCCACCAGGGTCCAGTCACTGAAGCTTTCTTT.

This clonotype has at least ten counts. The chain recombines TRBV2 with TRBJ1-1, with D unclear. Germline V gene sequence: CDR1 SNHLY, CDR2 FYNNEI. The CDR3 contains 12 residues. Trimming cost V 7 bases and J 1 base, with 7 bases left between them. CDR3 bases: TGTGCCAGCATTAGGGAGAACACTGAAGCTTTCTTT. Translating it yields CASIRENTEAFF.

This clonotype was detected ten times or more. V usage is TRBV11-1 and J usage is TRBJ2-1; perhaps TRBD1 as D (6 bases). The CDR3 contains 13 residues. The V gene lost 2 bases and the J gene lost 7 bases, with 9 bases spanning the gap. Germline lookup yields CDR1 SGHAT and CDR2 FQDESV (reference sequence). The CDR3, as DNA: TGTGCCAGCAGCTTATGGGGGCGGAATGAGCAGTTCTTC. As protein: CASSLWGRNEQFF.

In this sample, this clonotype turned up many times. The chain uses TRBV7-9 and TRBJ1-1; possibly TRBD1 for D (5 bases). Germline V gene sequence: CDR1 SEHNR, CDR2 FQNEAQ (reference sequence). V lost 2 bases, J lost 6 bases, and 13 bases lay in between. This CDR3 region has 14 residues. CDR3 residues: CASSLSWRDSEAFF. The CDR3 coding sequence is TGTGCCAGCAGCTTAAGCTGGCGGGACTCTGAAGCTTTCTTT.

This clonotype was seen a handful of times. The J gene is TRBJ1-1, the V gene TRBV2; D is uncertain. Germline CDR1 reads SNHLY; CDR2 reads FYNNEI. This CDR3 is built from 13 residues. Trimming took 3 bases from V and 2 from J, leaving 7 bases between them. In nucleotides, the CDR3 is TGTGCCAGCAGTGACAGCGTAAACACTGAAGCTTTCTTT. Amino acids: CASSDSVNTEAFF.

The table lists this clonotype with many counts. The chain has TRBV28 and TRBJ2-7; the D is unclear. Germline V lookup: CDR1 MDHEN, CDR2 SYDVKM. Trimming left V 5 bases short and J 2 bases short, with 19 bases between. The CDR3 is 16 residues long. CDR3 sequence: CASSHLDRAEAYEQYF. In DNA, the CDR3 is TGTGCCAGCAGTCATCTGGATAGGGCTGAAGCCTACGAGCAGTACTTC.

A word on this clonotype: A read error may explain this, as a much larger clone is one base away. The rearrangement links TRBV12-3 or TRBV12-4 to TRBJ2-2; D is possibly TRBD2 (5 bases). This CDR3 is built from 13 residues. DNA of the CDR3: TGTGCCAGCAGTTTAGCGCTCTACGGGGAGCTGTCTTTT. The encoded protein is CASSLALYGELSF.

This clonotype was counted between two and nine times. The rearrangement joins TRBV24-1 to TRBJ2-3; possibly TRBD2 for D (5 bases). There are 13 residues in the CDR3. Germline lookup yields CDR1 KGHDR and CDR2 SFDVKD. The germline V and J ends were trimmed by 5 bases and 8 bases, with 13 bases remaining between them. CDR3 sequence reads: CATSGQVAGTQYF. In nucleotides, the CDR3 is TGTGCCACCAGTGGCCAGGTGGCGGGTACGCAGTATTTT.